This TCR beta chain was captured in a study of T cells in Graves' hyperthyroidism and ophthalmopathy. Whole-study findings and limits: The model forecast ophthalmopathy, anticipating it by a median about 7 months before onset.

The CDR3 is 17 amino acids. Germline assignment: CDR1 LGHDT and CDR2 YNNKEL (reference sequence). V lost 4 bases and J lost 3; bases outside the gene matches: 11. Authors of the study amplified TCR beta CDR3 regions from RNA transcripts. Initially, a first-round RT-PCR of the TCR CDR3 employed the HTBI primer set. TCRdb re-called the multiplex PCR reads with MiXCR, one entry per CDR3 protein. The repertoire holds fewer than 900,000 distinct CDR3 sequences, with over 15% as singletons. A note on this clonotype: Its specificity is not known.

The sequenced material came from blood. The TCR sequence derives from a man aged 18 to 29 with Graves' hyperthyroidism. The rearrangement joins TRBV3-1 to TRBJ2-1; 8 bases align to TRBD2. CDR3 nucleotide sequence: TGTGCCAGCAGCCCTGGGGGAATAGCGGGACGCTACAATGAGCAGTTCTTC. It yields the protein CASSPGGIAGRYNEQFF.